The clone carrying this TCR beta chain has only a few counts. Its antigen is as yet unknown. This sample was taken from a study of OX40 agonist ivuxolimab in advanced cancers. Study-level points and caveats: The study did not work out the antigen specificity of the expanded peripheral T cells. Some nonresponders likewise displayed low normalized T-cell clonal expansion. Clonal expansion in partial responders at 0.1-3.0 mg/kg ranked among the lowest.

Trimming removed 5 bases at V and 3 bases at J, with 11 bases between. Germline V gives CDR1 SGHAT, CDR2 FQDESV (reference sequence). CDR3 length: 13 residues. The assay was immunoSEQ multiplex PCR, and TCRdb's table has in-frame clones only and misses some. The sample records about 12,000 clones, about 83% being singletons. The source material was CD4+ or CD8+ T cells sorted from blood, sampled in a trial of the OX40 agonist ivuxolimab. The V call is TRBV11-1, the J call TRBJ2-7; D unresolved. This receptor was obtained from an adult with an advanced solid tumor such as melanoma, head and neck, liver or kidney cancer. CDR3 bases: TGTGCCAGCAGCAAGGGCCCAAACTACGAGCAGTACTTC. Translating it yields CASSKGPNYEQYF.